A selection of T cell receptor beta chains follows, all from one sample in a study of blood T cell repertoires in COVID-19. Assay used: immunoSEQ multiplex PCR; TCRdb lists only in-frame clones, some missing. The sample lists 100,000 or so clones, 80% to 95% occurring once. Sequenced input: peripheral blood. These TCRs come from a man between 60 and 75 years old with acute or convalescent COVID-19. The CDR3 runs from the conserved cysteine through the conserved F or W. Fields, in order: V gene, D gene, clone size, CDR3 length, J gene, CDR3 DNA, CDR3 protein. D genes are given only for firm matches. Not every row has a clone size; where given, it reads once, few, many or a size class.

V: TRBV7-6
D: -
size: -
length: 17
J: TRBJ1-4
DNA: TGTGCCAGCAGCCCAAGCCAGGGTAATCCAACTAATGAAAAACTGTTTTTT
CDR3: CASSPSQGNPTNEKLFF

V: TRBV9
D: -
size: -
length: 13
J: TRBJ2-2
DNA: TGTGCCAGCAGCACCCGGGGCACCGGGGAGCTGTTTTTT
CDR3: CASSTRGTGELFF

V: TRBV28
D: -
size: -
length: 14
J: TRBJ1-2
DNA: TGTGCCAGCAGTACGATACAGACTAACTATGGCTACACCTTC
CDR3: CASSTIQTNYGYTF

V: TRBV27
D: TRBD1
size: -
length: 14
J: TRBJ2-1
DNA: TGTGCCACCCGGAAAGGGGGCATTAACAATGAGCAGTTCTTC
CDR3: CATRKGGINNEQFF

V: TRBV7-8
D: TRBD2
size: -
length: 16
J: TRBJ2-7
DNA: TGTGCCAGCAGCTTACGCAGCGGGATAAACTCCTACGAGCAGTACTTC
CDR3: CASSLRSGINSYEQYF

V: TRBV2
D: -
size: -
length: 16
J: TRBJ2-2
DNA: TGTGCCAGCAGCAATGCGGGGAGACGGGACACCGGGGAGCTGTTTTTT
CDR3: CASSNAGRRDTGELFF

V: TRBV19
D: -
size: -
length: 16
J: TRBJ1-5
DNA: TGTGCCAGTAGTATTAGCGAGGGTAGGGTTCTTCAGCCCCAGCATTTT
CDR3: CASSISEGRVLQPQHF

V: TRBV19
D: TRBD1
size: -
length: 12
J: TRBJ1-1
DNA: TGTGCCATAGGGACAGGGAACACTGAAGCTTTCTTT
CDR3: CAIGTGNTEAFF

V: TRBV5-1
D: TRBD1
size: -
length: 16
J: TRBJ2-7
DNA: TGCGCCAGCAGCCTCTCTGGGACAGGGAGAGTCGGGGAGCAGTACTTC
CDR3: CASSLSGTGRVGEQYF

V: TRBV24-1
D: TRBD2
size: once
length: 16
J: TRBJ2-3
DNA: TGTGCCACCAGTGATTTGACTAGCGGTAGCACAGATACGCAGTATTTT
CDR3: CATSDLTSGSTDTQYF

V: TRBV30
D: -
size: -
length: 13
J: TRBJ1-5
DNA: TGTGCCTGGAGTCAAGGGGCGCGAGAGCCCCAGCATTTT
CDR3: CAWSQGAREPQHF

V: TRBV10-2
D: -
size: -
length: 14
J: TRBJ1-1
DNA: TGCGCCAGCAGTCGTAATCGAGGCGACACTGAAGCTTTCTTT
CDR3: CASSRNRGDTEAFF

V: TRBV6-5
D: TRBD2
size: medium-sized
length: 15
J: TRBJ2-1
DNA: TGTGCCAGCAGTCCCAGGACTAGCGGGAATAATGAGCAGTTCTTC
CDR3: CASSPRTSGNNEQFF

V: TRBV19
D: -
size: few
length: 14
J: TRBJ2-7
DNA: TGTGCCAGTAGTTTGGACTCTCCTGGCTACGAGCAGTACTTC
CDR3: CASSLDSPGYEQYF

V: TRBV18
D: TRBD1
size: once
length: 14
J: TRBJ2-7
DNA: TGTGCCAGCTCTAGAAACCGGGACAGTAACGAGCAGTACTTC
CDR3: CASSRNRDSNEQYF

V: TRBV5-1
D: -
size: -
length: 15
J: TRBJ1-2
DNA: TGCGCCAGCAGCCTCCGGGGGGGGCCGGGCTATGGCTACACCTTC
CDR3: CASSLRGGPGYGYTF

V: TRBV14
D: -
size: -
length: 14
J: TRBJ1-1
DNA: TGTGCCAGCACCAACCGAGCAGGGAGGACTGAAGCTTTCTTT
CDR3: CASTNRAGRTEAFF

V: TRBV3-1/TRBV3-2
D: TRBD1
size: -
length: 12
J: TRBJ1-1
DNA: TGTGCCAGCCGGACAGGGAGCACTGAAGCTTTCTTT
CDR3: CASRTGSTEAFF

V: TRBV27
D: -
size: -
length: 12
J: TRBJ1-2
DNA: TGTGCCAGCAGGGCCGGGGAAGGGGGCTACACCTTC
CDR3: CASRAGEGGYTF

V: TRBV19
D: -
size: -
length: 12
J: TRBJ1-5
DNA: TGTGCCAGTAGTCAGGGTAGTCAGCCCCAGCATTTT
CDR3: CASSQGSQPQHF

V: TRBV28
D: -
size: -
length: 15
J: TRBJ1-3
DNA: TGTGCCAGCAGTTTGGTTGGCATCACTGGAAACACCATATATTTT
CDR3: CASSLVGITGNTIYF

V: TRBV12-3/TRBV12-4
D: -
size: -
length: 13
J: TRBJ1-1
DNA: TGTGCCAGCAGTTTAGCGAGGAGGACGGGAGCTTTCTTT
CDR3: CASSLARRTGAFF

V: TRBV18
D: TRBD2
size: -
length: 15
J: TRBJ2-7
DNA: TGTGCCAGCTCACCTCTAGCGGGAGGTGGCTACGAGCAGTACTTC
CDR3: CASSPLAGGGYEQYF

V: TRBV6-5
D: -
size: -
length: 15
J: TRBJ1-2
DNA: TGTGCCAGCAGCCCGGGGACGGGGGGAAACTATGGCTACACCTTC
CDR3: CASSPGTGGNYGYTF

V: TRBV10-2
D: -
size: -
length: 12
J: TRBJ2-5
DNA: TGCGCCAGCAGTGTAGCAGAGGGGACCCAGTACTTC
CDR3: CASSVAEGTQYF

V: TRBV10-2
D: TRBD2
size: -
length: 16
J: TRBJ2-4
DNA: TGCGCCAGCAGGGGTGGCAGCGGGGGGGCCAAAAACATTCAGTACTTC
CDR3: CASRGGSGGAKNIQYF

V: TRBV9
D: TRBD1
size: -
length: 14
J: TRBJ1-3
DNA: TGTGCCAGCAGCCCCCGGGACAGGGGAAACACCATATATTTT
CDR3: CASSPRDRGNTIYF

V: TRBV21-1
D: -
size: -
length: 20
J: TRBJ2-2
DNA: TGTGCCAGCAGCAAAGGGACTAGCGGGAGGCCCGGCGAGAGGACCGGGGAGCTGTTTTTT
CDR3: CASSKGTSGRPGERTGELFF

V: TRBV7-9
D: -
size: -
length: 14
J: TRBJ1-2
DNA: TGTGCCAGCACCCCCGATGTGAGAGGCTATGGCTACACCTTC
CDR3: CASTPDVRGYGYTF

V: TRBV3-1/TRBV3-2
D: -
size: -
length: 15
J: TRBJ1-1
DNA: TGTGCCAGCAGCCCGCTGGGGGCAGGGGTAACTGAAGCTTTCTTT
CDR3: CASSPLGAGVTEAFF

V: TRBV27
D: TRBD1
size: -
length: 17
J: TRBJ2-1
DNA: TGTGCCAGCAGTTTATCGTCGTGGGGACAGGGAGGCAATGAGCAGTTCTTC
CDR3: CASSLSSWGQGGNEQFF

V: TRBV18
D: TRBD1
size: -
length: 14
J: TRBJ1-4
DNA: TGTGCCAGCTCACCTGGGACAGGGGGTGAAAAACTGTTTTTT
CDR3: CASSPGTGGEKLFF

V: TRBV24-1
D: TRBD1
size: -
length: 14
J: TRBJ1-2
DNA: TGTGCCACCAGTAGCGGACAGGGAATTCATGGCTACACCTTC
CDR3: CATSSGQGIHGYTF

V: TRBV10-3
D: TRBD1
size: -
length: 15
J: TRBJ1-2
DNA: TGTGCCATCAGTGATCCGACAGGGACTAACTATGGCTACACCTTC
CDR3: CAISDPTGTNYGYTF

V: TRBV6-6
D: -
size: once
length: 11
J: TRBJ2-1
DNA: TGTGCCAGCAGTTTCCCATATGAGCAGTTCTTC
CDR3: CASSFPYEQFF

V: TRBV10-2
D: TRBD1
size: -
length: 13
J: TRBJ2-7
DNA: TGCGCCAGCAGTGAGCAAACAGGGGACGAGCAGTACTTC
CDR3: CASSEQTGDEQYF

V: TRBV28
D: TRBD1
size: -
length: 16
J: TRBJ1-3
DNA: TGTGCCAGCAGTTACAAGACCAGGGGGTGGGGAAACACCATATATTTT
CDR3: CASSYKTRGWGNTIYF